This T cell receptor (beta chain) stems from a study of CD8+CD57+ T cells in acquired aplastic anemia (dated by TCRdb to the late 2010s). As for the study more broadly: A mean of about 3 ug of DNA, ranging from roughly 0.19 to 27.4 ug, was extracted from sorted CD4+ and CD8+ cells. CD8+CD57+ expansion was defined as a frequency above the mean frequency observed in healthy subjects.

At least ten counts were recorded for this clonotype. Its target antigen remains unknown. Within one base of it there is no much larger clone, and no base qualities were kept. V is cut back by 1 base and J by 4 bases, with 6 bases in the junction unmatched. Reading the germline V gene gives CDR1 MGHRA and CDR2 YSYEKL. The CDR3 measures 16 amino acids from cysteine to phenylalanine. The CDR3 DNA has 48 bases and is translated from base 1. Genomic DNA was used as template for profiling of TCR beta VDJ combinations and CDR3 sequences. An Illumina HiSeq 2000 was used for TCR repertoire sequencing. As for the authors' bioinformatics: Repertoire assessment relied on Simpson's diversity index, CDR3 size and DJ length profiles, and TRBV/TRBJ rearrangement plots. Whichever DNA sequence was most abundant in the deep sequencing data was defined as the immunodominant clone. CDR3 amino acid sequences were screened for sharing across subjects and were compared with published repertoires and the VDJdb database. Using fastp trimming at Q25 and MiXCR clonotype assembly, TCRdb reanalyzed the public sequencing data and kept in-frame beta chains. Each entry is one CDR3 protein sequence, shown with its most common DNA and genes. The V and J calls and clone size are TCRdb's, not the authors'. Here the sample has hundreds of thousands of distinct CDR3 sequences; approximately 32% occur a single time. The ten largest clonotypes hold 0.75% to 0.95% of the sample.

The patients picked for sequencing were ones in whom flow cytometry had shown an expansion of CD8+CD57+ cells. Every patient had a diagnosis of severe acquired aplastic anemia based on International Study of Aplastic Anemia and Agranulocytosis and Camitta criteria. At the time blood was sampled, none of the patients had received any therapy. The study deep-sequenced TCR repertoires of sorted CD4+ and CD8+ blood T cells from severe aplastic anemia patients and healthy subjects. In the USA, patient enrollment took place under clinicaltrials.gov protocols 00001620, 01623167, 00001397, 00071045, 00081523 and 00961064. Ficoll-Paque density gradient centrifugation was used to isolate peripheral blood mononuclear cells. Before DNA extraction, CD4+ and CD8+ T cells were sorted by FACS or by magnetic beads. The paper as a whole reports these results and caveats: Between patients and healthy controls, no significant difference in CD8+ Simpson's diversity was found (P=0.060). Twenty-nine CD8+ CDR3 sequences were found in both patients and controls but appeared to be highly expressed in patients and within the immunodominant clones of the patients.

This clonotype was sampled from a human donor with aplastic anemia. The rearranged chain carries TRBV4-1 and TRBJ2-7, with 11 bases aligning to TRBD2. The specimen sequenced was sorted CD4+, CD8+, or CD8+CD57+ T cells (not recorded which) from PBMCs. The DNA sequence is given as TGCGCCAGCAGCCAAGCTCCGACTAGCGGGGTTTACGAGCAGTACTTC. The resulting protein is CASSQAPTSGVYEQYF.